One and the same sample provided the 12 T cell receptor beta chains below, sequenced in a study of CD8+ T cells in alopecia areata. Extracted from the samples, RNA was reverse transcribed into cDNA to serve as the sequencing template. Clones were read by immunoSEQ multiplex PCR, and TCRdb kept only the in-frame ones, dropping some. The sample lists some 110,000 clones; around 64% were seen once. Sequencing was carried out using CD4+ T cells sorted from blood. The receptors derive from a human donor in good health.

The chain couples TRBV2 to TRBJ2-7, with D possibly called TRBD1 or TRBD2 (5 bases each). The CDR3 totals 12 residues. Deletions cut 8 bases from V and 6 bases from J, with 14 bases between. From germline, CDR1 is SNHLY and CDR2 FYNNEI. The CDR3 DNA is TGTGCCAGCGGTCGGGACCAAGGCGAGCAGTACTTC. Its translation: CASGRDQGEQYF.

The J gene is TRBJ2-5, the V gene TRBV10-3; no clear D gene. The V end was cut by 7 bases, the J end by 2 bases, with 14 bases between. Germline loops: CDR1 ENHRY, CDR2 SYGVKD. The CDR3 totals 14 residues. The CDR3, as DNA: TGTGCCATCAAAGTTGGGGTCGCACAAGAGACCCAGTACTTC. It codes for CAIKVGVAQETQYF.

The CDR3 DNA reads as TGCAGCGTTGACGTCGGGGGGATAGAGACCCAGTACTTC. Its protein is CSVDVGGIETQYF. This chain connects TRBV29-1 to TRBJ2-5; 7 bases line up with TRBD2. The ends lost 3 bases at V and 4 bases at J; junction bases unmatched: 5. From germline, CDR1 is SQVTM and CDR2 ANQGSEA. The CDR3 runs to 13 residues. Full variable domain (rest looked up from reference TRBV29-1 and TRBJ2-5): SAVISQKPSRDICQRGTSLTIQCQVDSQVTMMFWYRQQPGQSLTLIATANQGSEATYESGFVIDKFPISRPNLTFSTLTVSNMSPEDSSIYLCSVDVGGIETQYFGPGTRLLVL.

V is TRBV7-2 and J is TRBJ1-1; possibly TRBD1 for D (5 bases). Looked up from germline, CDR1 is SGHTA and CDR2 is FQGNSA. The CDR3 extends over 13 amino acids. V was trimmed by 5 bases and J by 4 bases, leaving 11 bases between them. As DNA, the CDR3 is TGTGCCAGCAGCCTGGGACGGGTCACTGAAGCTTTCTTT. As protein: CASSLGRVTEAFF.

This clone appeared a few times. V gene TRBV29-1 combines with J gene TRBJ2-3; 7 nucleotides align to TRBD1. In germline, CDR1 is SQVTM, CDR2 ANQGSEA. The trim removed 6 bases at V and 3 bases at J, leaving 6 bases unmatched. This CDR3 contains 13 residues. The CDR3 loop is CSVIRQGTDTQYF. The CDR3 DNA sequence: TGCAGCGTGATCCGACAGGGAACAGATACGCAGTATTTT.

This clone was seen more than once but under ten times. The chain carries TRBV30 and TRBJ2-7; D is ambiguous. Looked up from germline, CDR1 is GTSNPN and CDR2 is SVGIG (reference sequence). This CDR3 contains 11 residues. The V gene lost 5 bases and the J gene lost 5 bases, with 10 bases spanning the gap. The CDR3 spells CAWGLRNEQYF. The CDR3, as DNA: TGTGCCTGGGGCCTTAGAAACGAGCAGTACTTC.

This sequence joins TRBV5-6 and TRBJ2-7, with D hard to call. The tail of the sequence fits TRBJ2-1 better, so the J call may be wrong. CDR3 length: 12 amino acids. Germline CDR1 reads SGHDT; CDR2 reads YYEEEE. CDR3 nucleotides: TGTGCCAGCAGCTTGGATAGAAATGAGCAGTTCTTC. Its protein is CASSLDRNEQFF.

The CDR3 region is CASSSSHGETQYF. The CDR3 DNA is TGTGCCAGCAGCTCATCTCACGGGGAGACCCAGTACTTC. The gene calls are TRBV7-8 and TRBJ2-5; D unresolved. The CDR3 consists of 13 residues. V was clipped by 4 bases and J by 5 bases, with 11 bases between them. CDR1 is SGHVS and CDR2 is FQNEAQ in the germline V gene.

The V call is TRBV9, the J call TRBJ2-6; maybe TRBD2 (6 bases). Between the trimmed V and J ends, which lost 4 bases and 0 bases, there was a span of 11 bases. The germline CDR1 and CDR2 sequences are SGDLS and YYNGEE. The CDR3 contains 16 residues. CDR3 amino acids: CASSSPGSSGANVLTF. The CDR3 region has the DNA TGTGCCAGCAGCTCCCCCGGGAGCTCTGGGGCCAACGTCCTGACTTTC.

The V and J genes are TRBV10-2 and TRBJ1-5; 11 bases agree with TRBD1. Trimming at V came to 4 bases and at J to 3 bases, leaving 5 bases not matched to a gene. Germline V CDR1 and CDR2: WSHSY, SAAADI. This CDR3 spans 16 amino acids. In DNA form, the CDR3 reads TGCGCCAGCAGTGCCGGACAGGGGGCCTTCAATCAGCCCCAGCATTTT. This translates into CASSAGQGAFNQPQHF.

The chain has TRBV19 and TRBJ2-3; 8 positions match TRBD2. The CDR3 runs to 18 residues. Per the germline V gene, CDR1 is LNHDA and CDR2 is SQIVND (reference sequence). The V and J ends lost 4 bases and 1 base, in that order; junction bases with no gene match: 13. Here the CDR3 reads CASSRGRRGGPGTDTQYF. CDR3 nucleotides: TGTGCCAGTAGTAGGGGTCGTCGCGGGGGGCCTGGCACAGATACGCAGTATTTT.

This chain connects TRBV2 to TRBJ1-1, with D possibly matching TRBD1 (5 bases). The CDR3 has 13 amino acids. V lost 3 bases and J 5 bases, leaving 10 bases between the germline ends. CDR1 and CDR2 (germline): SNHLY, FYNNEI. CDR3: CASSEGGETEAFF. The CDR3 DNA reads TGTGCCAGCAGTGAGGGGGGAGAGACTGAAGCTTTCTTT.